A single sample is the source of the 5 T cell receptor beta chains below, sequenced in a study of T cells in Graves' hyperthyroidism and ophthalmopathy. Amplified TCR beta CDR3 regions derived from RNA transcripts. With the HTBI primer set, the TCR CDR3 went through a first round of RT-PCR. A single record per CDR3 protein comes from TCRdb applying MiXCR to the multiplex PCR reads. Here the sample spans roughly 650,000 distinct CDR3 sequences, around 15% being singletons. Sequencing was performed on blood. The receptors here all came from a woman between 40 and 50 years old with Graves' ophthalmopathy.

The chain uses TRBV18 and TRBJ2-1, with 12 bases aligning to TRBD1. Trimming removed 3 bases from V and 8 bases from J; junction bases left unmatched: 11. Germline CDR1 and CDR2: KGHSH and LQKENI. This CDR3 region has 17 residues. The CDR3 bases are TGTGCCAGCTCACCCCCCGGGACAGGGGGCGCAAGGGATGAGCAGTTCTTC. It encodes CASSPPGTGGARDEQFF.

This clonotype appeared many times. The chain uses TRBV9 and TRBJ2-3; D gene unclear. Germline V CDR1 and CDR2: SGDLS, YYNGEE. The ends were cut back, 3 bases at V and 4 bases at J, with 9 bases in the middle. The CDR3 is 13 residues long. The CDR3 DNA follows: TGTGCCAGCAGCGGAGCTTTTTCAGATACGCAGTATTTT. This translates into CASSGAFSDTQYF. Full variable domain (missing parts from reference TRBV9 and TRBJ2-3): DSGVTQTPKHLITATGQRVTLRCSPRSGDLSVYWYQQSLDQGLQFLIQYYNGEERAKGNILERFSAQQFPDLHSELNLSSLELGDSALYFCASSGAFSDTQYFGPGTRLTVL.

The rearrangement links TRBV2 to TRBJ2-5, with 8 bases that match TRBD2. V was pared by 6 bases and J by 4 bases, with 13 bases of the junction left unmatched. Germline loops: CDR1 SNHLY, CDR2 FYNNEI. The CDR3 contains 16 residues. For the CDR3, the DNA is TGTGCCAGCAGCGCGCGGGAGGTCGGATATGGAGAGACCCAGTACTTC. Translated, it gives CASSAREVGYGETQYF. The full variable domain, with the rest looked up from reference TRBV2 and TRBJ2-5, is EPEVTQTPSHQVTQMGQEVILRCVPISNHLYFYWYRQILGQKVEFLVSFYNNEISEKSEIFDDQFSVERPDGSNFTLKIRSTKLEDSAMYFCASSAREVGYGETQYFGPGTRLLVL.

The J gene is TRBJ1-2, the V gene TRBV7-9, with D possibly being TRBD1 (5 bases). Between the trimmed V and J ends, which lost 6 bases and 6 bases, there was a span of 14 bases. From germline, CDR1 is SEHNR and CDR2 FQNEAQ (reference sequence). The CDR3 is made up of 13 amino acids. CDR3 protein: CASSTTARDGYTF. CDR3 DNA: TGTGCCAGCAGTACGACAGCGCGGGATGGCTACACCTTC.

Comments on this clonotype: Just one base apart from a much larger clone, this may be a read error. The chain has TRBV2 and TRBJ1-2; D might be TRBD1 (6 bases). Germline V gives CDR1 SNHLY, CDR2 FYNNEI. Deletions cut 8 bases from V and 0 bases from J, with 10 bases between. The CDR3 is made up of 13 amino acids. The CDR3 loop reads CASGQGTNYGYTF. CDR3 bases: TGTGCCAGCGGTCAGGGGACTAACTATGGCTACACCTTC.